The rows below give T cell receptor beta chains drawn from one sample of a study of blood T cells in healthy people across ages. TCRdb ran MiXCR on the 5' RACE reads and lists one entry per CDR3 protein. The sample yields 1.2 million to 1.5 million distinct CDR3 sequences, roughly 59% seen once. The specimen was blood. The receptors were sampled from a man between 18 and 35 years old in good health. Each CDR3 is given with its conserved first and last residue. The D gene is left open where the match is weak. Size is omitted from some rows. Given values are once, few, many or a class for expanded clones.

J gene: TRBJ2-5; D gene: .; V gene: TRBV6-5; clone size: .; CDR3 DNA: TGTGCCAGCAGGCGACTAGGGGGCAATTTAGAGACCCAGTACTTC; CDR3 protein: CASRRLGGNLETQYF
J gene: TRBJ2-3; D gene: .; V gene: TRBV27; clone size: .; CDR3 DNA: TGTGCCAGCAGTTGCGGCAGCACAGATACGCAGTATTTT; CDR3 protein: CASSCGSTDTQYF
J gene: TRBJ1-1; D gene: .; V gene: TRBV20-1; clone size: .; CDR3 DNA: TGCAGTGCATCAAGTCAGGCTACCAACACTGAAGCTTTCTTT; CDR3 protein: CSASSQATNTEAFF
J gene: TRBJ2-5; D gene: .; V gene: TRBV10-3; clone size: few; CDR3 DNA: TGTGCCATCAGTGAGTCGAGTATTTCGGGGGCGAAGGAGACCCAGTACTTC; CDR3 protein: CAISESSISGAKETQYF
J gene: TRBJ2-7; D gene: TRBD2; V gene: TRBV29-1; clone size: .; CDR3 DNA: TGCAGCGCCACCAGCGGGACCCACTCCTACGAGCAGTACTTC; CDR3 protein: CSATSGTHSYEQYF
J gene: TRBJ2-7; D gene: .; V gene: TRBV20-1; clone size: .; CDR3 DNA: TGCAGTGCTCGTGGTTTTGGAGGCTCCTACAATGAGCAGTACTTC; CDR3 protein: CSARGFGGSYNEQYF
J gene: TRBJ2-1; D gene: TRBD2; V gene: TRBV11-3; clone size: .; CDR3 DNA: TGTGCCAGCAGCTCCGGGGGCGGGCTAGCGGGAGAAAATGAGCAGTTCTTC; CDR3 protein: CASSSGGGLAGENEQFF
J gene: TRBJ2-7; D gene: TRBD2; V gene: TRBV28; clone size: .; CDR3 DNA: TGTGCCAGCAGTTTTTCCTTCGGGGGGACCTCCTACGAGCAGTACTTC; CDR3 protein: CASSFSFGGTSYEQYF
J gene: TRBJ2-5; D gene: TRBD1; V gene: TRBV5-6; clone size: once; CDR3 DNA: TGTGCCAGCAGCTTGGCCCCGGGACAGCTCTCTCAAGAGACCCAGTACTTC; CDR3 protein: CASSLAPGQLSQETQYF
J gene: TRBJ2-1; D gene: TRBD2; V gene: TRBV12-3/TRBV12-4; clone size: few; CDR3 DNA: TGTGCCAGCAGTTTTTGGGTAGCGGGAGACAATGAGCAGTTCTTC; CDR3 protein: CASSFWVAGDNEQFF
J gene: TRBJ2-5; D gene: .; V gene: TRBV20-1; clone size: .; CDR3 DNA: TGCAGTGCTAGAGATAGACCGTACCAAGAGACCCAGTACTTC; CDR3 protein: CSARDRPYQETQYF
J gene: TRBJ1-3; D gene: .; V gene: TRBV5-1; clone size: .; CDR3 DNA: TGCGCCAGCAGCTTTGGGGGTCCGGGGAGCTCTGGAAACACCATATATTTT; CDR3 protein: CASSFGGPGSSGNTIYF
J gene: TRBJ2-7; D gene: .; V gene: TRBV20-1; clone size: .; CDR3 DNA: TGCAGTGCTAGAGCGGGGGCCTACGAGCAGTACTTC; CDR3 protein: CSARAGAYEQYF
J gene: TRBJ2-1; D gene: .; V gene: TRBV4-3; clone size: few; CDR3 DNA: TGCGCCAGCAGCCAAGAATTGATGGACCCCCGGTTCTTC; CDR3 protein: CASSQELMDPRFF
J gene: TRBJ2-5; D gene: .; V gene: TRBV6-6; clone size: .; CDR3 DNA: TGTGCCAGCAGTTACTCGACTACGGCACGGGGCTTGGAGACCCAGTACTTC; CDR3 protein: CASSYSTTARGLETQYF
J gene: TRBJ2-3; D gene: TRBD2; V gene: TRBV4-2; clone size: .; CDR3 DNA: TGTGCCAGCAGCCAAGACGGGAGCGGGGCTAGCACAGATACGCAGTATTTT; CDR3 protein: CASSQDGSGASTDTQYF
J gene: TRBJ2-1; D gene: .; V gene: TRBV7-2; clone size: many; CDR3 DNA: TGTGCCAGCAGCCCCGGACAGCTCAATGAGCAGTTCTTC; CDR3 protein: CASSPGQLNEQFF
J gene: TRBJ2-5; D gene: .; V gene: TRBV2; clone size: .; CDR3 DNA: TGTGCCAGCAGGAATTGGGGGGAGACCCAGTACTTC; CDR3 protein: CASRNWGETQYF
J gene: TRBJ2-5; D gene: .; V gene: TRBV12-3/TRBV12-4; clone size: few; CDR3 DNA: TGTGCCAGCACCCCCATGTGGGCGGGGGAGACCCAGTACTTC; CDR3 protein: CASTPMWAGETQYF
J gene: TRBJ1-1; D gene: TRBD1; V gene: TRBV9; clone size: .; CDR3 DNA: TGTGCCAGCAGCTCCCAAGGACAGGTAGCCACTGAAGCTTTCTTT; CDR3 protein: CASSSQGQVATEAFF
J gene: TRBJ1-2; D gene: .; V gene: TRBV28; clone size: .; CDR3 DNA: TGTGCCAGCACCCTAGACCCATCCACAAATGGCTACACCTTC; CDR3 protein: CASTLDPSTNGYTF
J gene: TRBJ2-7; D gene: TRBD1; V gene: TRBV7-2; clone size: few; CDR3 DNA: TGTGCCAGCAGCTGGTACCGGGACAGTTACGAGCAGTACTTC; CDR3 protein: CASSWYRDSYEQYF
J gene: TRBJ2-5; D gene: .; V gene: TRBV20-1; clone size: .; CDR3 DNA: TGCAGTGCTAGAGATATGGGAGGAACTGGGGGGGAGACCCAGTACTTC; CDR3 protein: CSARDMGGTGGETQYF
J gene: TRBJ2-7; D gene: .; V gene: TRBV4-2; clone size: .; CDR3 DNA: TGTGCCAGCAGCCAGGAGGGCGGAACCACCTACGAGCAGTACTTC; CDR3 protein: CASSQEGGTTYEQYF
J gene: TRBJ2-5; D gene: TRBD1; V gene: TRBV13; clone size: .; CDR3 DNA: TGTGCCAGCAGCTTCCGACAGGGGGGTGGTGAGACCCAGTACTTC; CDR3 protein: CASSFRQGGGETQYF
J gene: TRBJ1-2; D gene: .; V gene: TRBV20-1; clone size: .; CDR3 DNA: TGCAGTGCTCTCAGGCGACTCGCGCGCGGCTACACCTTC; CDR3 protein: CSALRRLARGYTF
J gene: TRBJ2-1; D gene: .; V gene: TRBV5-1; clone size: .; CDR3 DNA: TGCGCCAGCAGCTTGATCTCTAATGGGCAGTTCTTC; CDR3 protein: CASSLISNGQFF
J gene: TRBJ1-6; D gene: .; V gene: TRBV20-1; clone size: .; CDR3 DNA: TGCAGTGCTCGGGGGGGCTACTCCTGGGATAATTCACCCCTCCACTTT; CDR3 protein: CSARGGYSWDNSPLHF
J gene: TRBJ2-5; D gene: .; V gene: TRBV11-2; clone size: many; CDR3 DNA: TGTGCCAGCAGCTTACTAGACTCACAAGAGACCCAGTACTTC; CDR3 protein: CASSLLDSQETQYF
J gene: TRBJ2-7; D gene: .; V gene: TRBV5-1; clone size: .; CDR3 DNA: TGCGCCAGCAGCCCAAGGTTGGGTAGCGCGTCCTACGAGCAGTACTTC; CDR3 protein: CASSPRLGSASYEQYF
J gene: TRBJ2-1; D gene: TRBD2; V gene: TRBV5-1; clone size: .; CDR3 DNA: TGCGCCAGCAGCTTGGGTCCGGGACTAGCGGAGAATGAGCAGTTCTTC; CDR3 protein: CASSLGPGLAENEQFF
J gene: TRBJ2-3; D gene: TRBD2; V gene: TRBV6-6; clone size: .; CDR3 DNA: TGTGCCAGCAACGAAATAGCGGGAGGACCACTCACAGATACGCAGTATTTT; CDR3 protein: CASNEIAGGPLTDTQYF
J gene: TRBJ2-3; D gene: TRBD1; V gene: TRBV28; clone size: few; CDR3 DNA: TGTGCCAGCAGTTTAGTTCTGGGACAGATTAGCACAGATACGCAGTATTTT; CDR3 protein: CASSLVLGQISTDTQYF
J gene: TRBJ2-7; D gene: TRBD2; V gene: TRBV4-1; clone size: .; CDR3 DNA: TGCGCCAGCAGCCAAGAGGCCCCTGGTGTTAGCGGGGGGGGATCCTACGAGCAGTACTTC; CDR3 protein: CASSQEAPGVSGGGSYEQYF
J gene: TRBJ2-1; D gene: .; V gene: TRBV4-1; clone size: few; CDR3 DNA: TGCGCCAGCAGCCAAGAATCCGGACGGCGGAATGAGCAGTTCTTC; CDR3 protein: CASSQESGRRNEQFF
J gene: TRBJ2-1; D gene: .; V gene: TRBV10-3; clone size: few; CDR3 DNA: TGTGCCATCAGTGAAGTGGGGGCCTCCTACAATGAGCAGTTCTTC; CDR3 protein: CAISEVGASYNEQFF
J gene: TRBJ1-6; D gene: TRBD1; V gene: TRBV25-1; clone size: .; CDR3 DNA: TGTGCCAGCACTCGAACCGGGACAGGGTTGAATTCACCCCTCCACTTT; CDR3 protein: CASTRTGTGLNSPLHF
J gene: TRBJ2-1; D gene: .; V gene: TRBV12-3/TRBV12-4; clone size: .; CDR3 DNA: TGTGCCAGCAGAATCCCGGGGGCCGGTGAGCAGTTCTTC; CDR3 protein: CASRIPGAGEQFF
J gene: TRBJ2-1; D gene: TRBD2; V gene: TRBV27; clone size: .; CDR3 DNA: TGTGCCAGCAGTCCCGGTCCTAGCGGGGCAAATGAGCAGTTCTTC; CDR3 protein: CASSPGPSGANEQFF
J gene: TRBJ1-1; D gene: .; V gene: TRBV12-3/TRBV12-4; clone size: .; CDR3 DNA: TGTGCCAGCAGTACGGACGGACTACTGATGAACACTGAAGCTTTCTTT; CDR3 protein: CASSTDGLLMNTEAFF
J gene: TRBJ2-7; D gene: .; V gene: TRBV2; clone size: few; CDR3 DNA: TGTGCCAGCAGTGTTTCGGGGTACGAGCAGTACTTC; CDR3 protein: CASSVSGYEQYF
J gene: TRBJ2-7; D gene: .; V gene: TRBV5-1; clone size: .; CDR3 DNA: TGCGCCAGCAGCCCGGACACCAGGGTGTCCGCATACGAGCAGTACTTC; CDR3 protein: CASSPDTRVSAYEQYF
J gene: TRBJ2-3; D gene: TRBD2; V gene: TRBV10-3; clone size: few; CDR3 DNA: TGTGCCATCAGTCGGAGCGGGAGGGGCACAGATACGCAGTATTTT; CDR3 protein: CAISRSGRGTDTQYF
J gene: TRBJ1-3; D gene: .; V gene: TRBV9; clone size: .; CDR3 DNA: TGTGCCAGCAGCGTGGGCGGTGCGGACGGCAGGCTAGTCGGAAACACCATATATTTT; CDR3 protein: CASSVGGADGRLVGNTIYF
J gene: TRBJ1-4; D gene: TRBD1; V gene: TRBV4-2; clone size: .; CDR3 DNA: TGTGCCAGCAGCCTGTTACGTAACAGGGGTAATGAAAAACTGTTTTTT; CDR3 protein: CASSLLRNRGNEKLFF
J gene: TRBJ2-1; D gene: .; V gene: TRBV29-1; clone size: .; CDR3 DNA: TGCAGCGTTAATTGGCGAGAGGTGTATGAGCAGTTCTTC; CDR3 protein: CSVNWREVYEQFF
J gene: TRBJ2-5; D gene: .; V gene: TRBV4-1; clone size: .; CDR3 DNA: TGCGCCAGCAGCCAAGATTTAATAGGAGACCAAGAGACCCAGTACTTC; CDR3 protein: CASSQDLIGDQETQYF
J gene: TRBJ1-2; D gene: .; V gene: TRBV4-2; clone size: few; CDR3 DNA: TGTGCCAGCAGCCAAGTAGAGGGTAGCGGCTACACCTTC; CDR3 protein: CASSQVEGSGYTF
J gene: TRBJ2-7; D gene: TRBD1; V gene: TRBV3-1; clone size: few; CDR3 DNA: TGTGCCAGCAGCCAGGAAAACAGGGGGCCGGAGCAGTACTTC; CDR3 protein: CASSQENRGPEQYF